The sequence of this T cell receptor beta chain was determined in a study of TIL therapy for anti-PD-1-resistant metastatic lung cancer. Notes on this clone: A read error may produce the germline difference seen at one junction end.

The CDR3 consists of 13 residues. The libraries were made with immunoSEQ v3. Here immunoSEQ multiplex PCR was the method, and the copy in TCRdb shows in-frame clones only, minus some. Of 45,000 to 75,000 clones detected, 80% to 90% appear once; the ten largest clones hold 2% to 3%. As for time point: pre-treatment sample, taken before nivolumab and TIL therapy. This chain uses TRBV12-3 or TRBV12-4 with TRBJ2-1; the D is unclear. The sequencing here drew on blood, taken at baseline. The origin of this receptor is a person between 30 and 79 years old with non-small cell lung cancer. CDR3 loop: CASSLASPNEQFF. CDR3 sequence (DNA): TGTGCCAGCAGCTTAGCTTCTCCCAATGAGCAGTTCTTC.